This T cell receptor beta chain originates from a study of CD8 T cells in ankylosing spondylitis. Making the TCR beta libraries involved quantitative 5'-RACE with molecular barcodes. Each CDR3 protein gets one entry after TCRdb re-called the 5' RACE reads with MiXCR. Here the sample spans about 350,000 distinct CDR3 sequences, 20% to 25% being singletons. Trimming shortened V by 4 bases and J by 7 bases, and 2 bases separated the two germline ends. The CDR3 has 10 residues. Looked up from germline, CDR1 is MGHDK and CDR2 is SYGVNS. This clonotype was seen ten or more times. Its antigen is undetermined. Findings and limits, study-wide: A motif of fewer than ten highly homologous TCR beta variants was seen as apparently characteristic of ankylosing spondylitis blood. A subset of motif variants has previously been described in the synovial fluid and blood of reactive arthritis.

The sequenced material came from blood, either unsorted or a sorted T cell fraction (not recorded which). J is TRBJ2-1 and V is TRBV25-1; no clear D. The source is a male donor with ankylosing spondylitis or in good health (not recorded which). The CDR3 coding sequence is TGTGCCAGCAGTGGGAATGAGCAGTTCTTC. As protein: CASSGNEQFF.